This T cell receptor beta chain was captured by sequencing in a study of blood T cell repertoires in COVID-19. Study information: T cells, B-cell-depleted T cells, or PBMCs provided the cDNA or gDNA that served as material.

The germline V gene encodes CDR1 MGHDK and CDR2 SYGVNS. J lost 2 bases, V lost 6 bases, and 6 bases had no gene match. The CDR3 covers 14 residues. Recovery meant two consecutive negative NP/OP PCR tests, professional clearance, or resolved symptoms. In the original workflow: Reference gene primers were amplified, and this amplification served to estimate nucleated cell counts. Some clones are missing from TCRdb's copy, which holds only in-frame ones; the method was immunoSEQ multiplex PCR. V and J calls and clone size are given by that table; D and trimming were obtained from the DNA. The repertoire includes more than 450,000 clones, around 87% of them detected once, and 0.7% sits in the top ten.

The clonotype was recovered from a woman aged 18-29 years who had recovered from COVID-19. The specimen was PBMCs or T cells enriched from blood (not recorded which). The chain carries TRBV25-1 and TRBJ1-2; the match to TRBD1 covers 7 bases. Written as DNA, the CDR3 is TGTGCCAGCAGCCCCCCGGGACAGAACTATGGCTACACCTTC. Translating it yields CASSPPGQNYGYTF.